This TCR beta chain was sequenced in a study of blood T cell repertoires in COVID-19. Background on the study: The study drew acute and convalescent COVID-19 samples from the United States, Italy and Spain. PBMCs, B-cell-depleted T cells, or T cells provided the cDNA or gDNA that made up the material.

In the original processing: Amplifying reference gene primers gave estimates of nucleated cell counts. Some clones are missing from TCRdb's copy, which holds only in-frame ones; the method was immunoSEQ multiplex PCR. V and J calls and clone size are given by that table; D and trimming were obtained from the DNA. The sample yields approximately 500,000 clones, 80% to 90% seen once. CDR3 length equals 13 residues. The V gene lost 4 bases and the J gene lost 0 bases, with 6 bases spanning the gap. Germline values: CDR1 SGHNT, CDR2 YENEEA. The clonotype originates from a human donor in a cohort sampled during active COVID-19. The chain couples TRBV11-3 to TRBJ1-1; TRBD1 might be the D (5 bases). Material for sequencing was peripheral blood. CDR3 coding DNA: TGTGCCAGCAGCTCACAGGTGAACACTGAAGCTTTCTTT. As protein: CASSSQVNTEAFF.